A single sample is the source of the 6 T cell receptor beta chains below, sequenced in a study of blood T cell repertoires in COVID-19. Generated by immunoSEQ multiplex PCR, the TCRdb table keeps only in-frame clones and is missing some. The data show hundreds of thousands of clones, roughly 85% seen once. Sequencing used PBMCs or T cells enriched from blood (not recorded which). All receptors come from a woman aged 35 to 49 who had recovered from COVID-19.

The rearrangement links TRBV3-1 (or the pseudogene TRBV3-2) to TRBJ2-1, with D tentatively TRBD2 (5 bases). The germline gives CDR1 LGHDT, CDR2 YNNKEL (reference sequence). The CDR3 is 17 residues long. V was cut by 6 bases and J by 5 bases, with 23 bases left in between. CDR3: CASRTSRVSGFDNEQFF. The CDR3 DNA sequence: TGTGCCAGCAGGACTTCCCGTGTGTCGGGATTCGACAATGAGCAGTTCTTC.

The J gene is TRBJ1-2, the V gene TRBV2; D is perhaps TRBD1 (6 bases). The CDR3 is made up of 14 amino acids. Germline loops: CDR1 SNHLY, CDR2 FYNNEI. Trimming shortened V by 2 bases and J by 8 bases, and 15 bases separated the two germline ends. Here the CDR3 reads CASSETGRAWGYTF. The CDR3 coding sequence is TGTGCCAGCAGTGAAACAGGGAGGGCGTGGGGCTACACCTTC.

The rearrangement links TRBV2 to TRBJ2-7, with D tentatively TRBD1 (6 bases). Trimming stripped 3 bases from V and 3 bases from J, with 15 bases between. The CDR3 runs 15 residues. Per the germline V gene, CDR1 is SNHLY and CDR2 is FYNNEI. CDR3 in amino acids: CASSDLPGRGYEQYF. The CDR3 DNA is TGTGCCAGCAGTGATCTCCCAGGCAGGGGCTACGAGCAGTACTTC.

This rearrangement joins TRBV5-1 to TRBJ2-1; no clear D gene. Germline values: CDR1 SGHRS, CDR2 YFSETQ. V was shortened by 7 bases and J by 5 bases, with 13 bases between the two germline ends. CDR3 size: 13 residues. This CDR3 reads CASGVNSHNEQFF. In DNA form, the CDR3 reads TGCGCCAGCGGCGTAAACAGCCACAATGAGCAGTTCTTC.

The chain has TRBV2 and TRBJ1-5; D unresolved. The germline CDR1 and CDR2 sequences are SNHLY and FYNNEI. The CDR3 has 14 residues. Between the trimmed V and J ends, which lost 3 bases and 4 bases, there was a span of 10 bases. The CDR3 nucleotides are TGTGCCAGCAGTGACTCAACTTTTAATCAGCCCCAGCATTTT. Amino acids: CASSDSTFNQPQHF.

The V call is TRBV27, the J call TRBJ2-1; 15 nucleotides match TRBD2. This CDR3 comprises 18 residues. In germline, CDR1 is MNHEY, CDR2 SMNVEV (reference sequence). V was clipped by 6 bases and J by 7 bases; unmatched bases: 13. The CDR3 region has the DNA TGTGCCAGCAGCGAGTTCGGACTAGCGGGAGGGGGGATAAATGAGCAGTTCTTC. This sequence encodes CASSEFGLAGGGINEQFF.